The 2 T cell receptor beta chains below come from one sample, sequenced in a study of cytomegalovirus exposure and HLA in healthy donors. The study ran its PCR with 60 Vbeta and 13 Jbeta primers. TCRdb keeps only in-frame clones here, not all; method: immunoSEQ multiplex PCR. The sample lists 150,000 or so clones; more than 75% were seen once. Material for sequencing was PBMCs. Every receptor here comes from a man aged 18 to 35 in good health and CMV-seropositive.

V gene TRBV30 combines with J gene TRBJ1-2; D unresolved. Germline V gene data show CDR1 as GTSNPN and CDR2 as SVGIG (reference sequence). V gave up 3 bases and J gave up 4 bases, with 15 bases separating them. This CDR3 is built from 14 residues. The CDR3 sequence: CAWSATGISYGYTF. CDR3 DNA: TGTGCCTGGAGCGCTACGGGGATTAGCTATGGCTACACCTTC.

The chain carries TRBV2 and TRBJ1-3; 7 positions agree with TRBD1. V shed 8 bases, J shed 0 bases, and the junction held 1 base outside the gene matches. The length of the CDR3 is 13 residues. Germline CDR1 reads SNHLY; CDR2 reads FYNNEI. The DNA for the CDR3 is TGTGCCAGCGGGACAGACTCTGGAAACACCATATATTTT. This translates into CASGTDSGNTIYF.